The clone carrying this T cell receptor beta chain was seen at least ten times. The target antigen is unknown. The CDR3 extends 3 residues past the end of the read, so its final part is completed from the germline J gene. This entry comes from a study of T cell clonality in common variable immunodeficiency. V was shortened by 6 bases and J by 0 bases, with 12 bases between the two germline ends. CDR3 length: 15 amino acids. Germline CDR1 reads LNHDA; CDR2 reads SQIVND (reference sequence). This table comes from immunoSEQ multiplex PCR, and its TCRdb copy is limited to in-frame clones, with some not included. Recorded here are some 42,000 clones, none singletons. Findings of the study overall: Repertoire-complication correlations in CVID were limited by patient heterogeneity. Compared with healthy controls, CVID subjects showed increased TCRbeta clonality, mostly in about a third. Authors noted CVID clonality's cause needs subpopulation repertoire sequencing. CVID subjects shared fewer TCRbeta clones than healthy controls did.

Sequencing input: peripheral blood mononuclear cells. This TCR was sampled from a person aged 18 to 75 in good health. This chain joins TRBV19 and TRBJ2-1; a weak D match, TRBD1 (6 bases). Incomplete CDR3 DNA: TGTGCCAGTAGGCTGGACAGAAGCTCCTACAATGAG. Protein product: CASRLDRSSYNE. The entire CDR3 reads CASRLDRSSYNEQFF.